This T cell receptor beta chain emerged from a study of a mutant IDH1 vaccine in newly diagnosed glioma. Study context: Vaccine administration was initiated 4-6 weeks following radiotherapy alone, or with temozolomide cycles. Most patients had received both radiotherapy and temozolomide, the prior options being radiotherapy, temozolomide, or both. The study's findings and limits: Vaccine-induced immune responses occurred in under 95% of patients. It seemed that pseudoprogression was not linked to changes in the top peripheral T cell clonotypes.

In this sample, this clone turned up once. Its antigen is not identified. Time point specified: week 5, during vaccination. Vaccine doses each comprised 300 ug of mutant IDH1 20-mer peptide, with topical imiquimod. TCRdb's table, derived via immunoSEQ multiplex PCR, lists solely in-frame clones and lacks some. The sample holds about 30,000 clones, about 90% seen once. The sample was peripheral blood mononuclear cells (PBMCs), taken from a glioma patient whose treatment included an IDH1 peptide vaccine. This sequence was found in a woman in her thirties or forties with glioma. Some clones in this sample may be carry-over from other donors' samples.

The CDR3 coding sequence is TGTGCCAGCAGCTTAGCGCCGGGACAGGGGGTCGAGCAGTACTTC. Protein sequence: CASSLAPGQGVEQYF. This sequence joins TRBV7-6 and TRBJ2-7; 11 bases align to TRBD1. The CDR3 loop spans 15 amino acids. The germline gives CDR1 SGHVS, CDR2 FNYEAQ. The ends lost 0 bases at V and 6 bases at J; junction bases unmatched: 4.